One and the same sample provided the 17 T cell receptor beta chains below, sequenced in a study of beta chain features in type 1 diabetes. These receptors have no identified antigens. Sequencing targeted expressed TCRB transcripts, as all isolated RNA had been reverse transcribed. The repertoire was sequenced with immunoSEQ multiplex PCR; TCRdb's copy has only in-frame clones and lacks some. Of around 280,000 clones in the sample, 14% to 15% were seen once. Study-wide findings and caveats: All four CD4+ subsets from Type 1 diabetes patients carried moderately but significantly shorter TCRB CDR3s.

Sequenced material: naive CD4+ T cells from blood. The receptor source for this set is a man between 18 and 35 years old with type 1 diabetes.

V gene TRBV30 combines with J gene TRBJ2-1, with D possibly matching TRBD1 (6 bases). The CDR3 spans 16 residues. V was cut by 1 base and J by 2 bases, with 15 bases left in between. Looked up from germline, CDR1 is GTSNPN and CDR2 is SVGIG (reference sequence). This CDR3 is CAWSETWGPAYNEQFF. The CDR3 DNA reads TGTGCCTGGAGTGAAACATGGGGGCCGGCCTACAATGAGCAGTTCTTC.

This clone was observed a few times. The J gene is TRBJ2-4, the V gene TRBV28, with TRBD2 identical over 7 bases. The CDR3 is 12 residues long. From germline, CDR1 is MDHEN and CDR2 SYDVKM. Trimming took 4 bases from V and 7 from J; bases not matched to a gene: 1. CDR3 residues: CASSWEGNIQYF. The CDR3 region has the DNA TGTGCCAGCAGTTGGGAGGGGAACATTCAGTACTTC. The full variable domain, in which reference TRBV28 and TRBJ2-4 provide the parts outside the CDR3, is DVKVTQSSRYLVKRTGEKVFLECVQDMDHENMFWYRQDPGLGLRLIYFSYDVKMKEKGDIPEGYSVSREKKERFSLILESASTNQTSMYLCASSWEGNIQYFGAGTRLSVL.

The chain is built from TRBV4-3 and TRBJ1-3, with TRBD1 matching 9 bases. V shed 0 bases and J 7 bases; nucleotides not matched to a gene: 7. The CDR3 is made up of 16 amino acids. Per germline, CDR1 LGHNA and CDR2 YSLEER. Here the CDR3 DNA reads TGCGCCAGCAGCCAAGATTGGAGACAGGGGGGGAACACCATATATTTT. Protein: CASSQDWRQGGNTIYF.

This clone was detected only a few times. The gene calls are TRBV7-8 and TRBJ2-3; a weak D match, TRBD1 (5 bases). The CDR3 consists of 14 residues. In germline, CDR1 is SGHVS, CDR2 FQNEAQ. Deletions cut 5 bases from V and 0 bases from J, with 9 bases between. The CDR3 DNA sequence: TGTGCCAGCAGCCCGAGACAGAGCACAGATACGCAGTATTTT. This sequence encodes CASSPRQSTDTQYF.

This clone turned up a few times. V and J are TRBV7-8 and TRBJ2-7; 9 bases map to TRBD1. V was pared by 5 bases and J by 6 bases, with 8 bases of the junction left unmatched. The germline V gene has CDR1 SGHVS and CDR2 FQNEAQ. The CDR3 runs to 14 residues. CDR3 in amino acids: CASSLTRDRVEQYF. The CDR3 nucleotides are TGTGCCAGCAGCCTCACCCGGGACAGGGTCGAGCAGTACTTC.

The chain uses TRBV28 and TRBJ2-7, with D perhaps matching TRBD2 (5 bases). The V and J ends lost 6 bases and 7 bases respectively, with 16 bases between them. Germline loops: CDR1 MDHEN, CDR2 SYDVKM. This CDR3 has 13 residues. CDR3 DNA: TGTGCCAGCAGCACCACGGGCCCGGGGGAGCAGTACTTC. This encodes CASSTTGPGEQYF.

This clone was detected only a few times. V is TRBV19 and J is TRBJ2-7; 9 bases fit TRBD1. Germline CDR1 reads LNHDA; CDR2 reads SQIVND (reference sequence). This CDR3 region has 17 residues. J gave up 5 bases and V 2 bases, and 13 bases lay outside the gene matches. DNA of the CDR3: TGTGCCAGTAGTATACTCCCAGGGACAGGGAGATTCAACGAGCAGTACTTC. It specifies CASSILPGTGRFNEQYF.

CDR3 DNA: TGTGCCAGCTCACCATACACTAACCAAGAGACCCAGTACTTC. Translation: CASSPYTNQETQYF. The chain employs TRBV18 and TRBJ2-5; D gene unclear. This CDR3 comprises 14 residues. Germline values: CDR1 KGHSH, CDR2 LQKENI. Trimming shortened V by 2 bases and J by 0 bases, and 7 bases separated the two germline ends.

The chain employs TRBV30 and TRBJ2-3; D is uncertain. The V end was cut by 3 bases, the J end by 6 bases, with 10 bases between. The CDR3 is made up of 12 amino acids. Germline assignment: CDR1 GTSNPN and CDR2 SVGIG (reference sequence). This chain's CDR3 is CAWSPVVDTQYF. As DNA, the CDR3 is TGTGCCTGGAGCCCCGTCGTCGATACGCAGTATTTT.

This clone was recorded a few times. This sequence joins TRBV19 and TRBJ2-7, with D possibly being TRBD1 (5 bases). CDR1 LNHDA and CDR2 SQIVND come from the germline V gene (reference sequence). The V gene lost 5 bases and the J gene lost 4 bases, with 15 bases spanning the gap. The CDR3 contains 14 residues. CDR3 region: CASSSDSTLYEQYF. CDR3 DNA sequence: TGTGCCAGTAGTTCCGACAGCACTCTATACGAGCAGTACTTC.

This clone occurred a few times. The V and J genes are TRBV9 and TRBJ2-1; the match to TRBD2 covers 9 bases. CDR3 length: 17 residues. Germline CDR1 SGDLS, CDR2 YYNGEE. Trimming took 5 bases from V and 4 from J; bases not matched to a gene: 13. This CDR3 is CASSAHGLAFAYNEQFF. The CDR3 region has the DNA TGTGCCAGCAGTGCCCACGGACTAGCGTTTGCTTACAATGAGCAGTTCTTC.

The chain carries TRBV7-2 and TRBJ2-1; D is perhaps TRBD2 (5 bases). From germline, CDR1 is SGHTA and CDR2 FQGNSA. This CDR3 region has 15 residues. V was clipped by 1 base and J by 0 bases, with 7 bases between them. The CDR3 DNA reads TGTGCCAGCAGCTTAGTGAGCGGCTCCTACAATGAGCAGTTCTTC. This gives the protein CASSLVSGSYNEQFF.

The CDR3 is CASRSTGFYGYTF. CDR3 DNA sequence: TGTGCCAGTAGGTCGACAGGTTTCTATGGCTACACCTTC. The rearrangement joins TRBV19 to TRBJ1-2; TRBD1 might be the D (6 bases). V was clipped by 6 bases and J by 4 bases, with 12 bases between them. CDR1 and CDR2 (germline): LNHDA, SQIVND (reference sequence). This CDR3 has 13 residues.

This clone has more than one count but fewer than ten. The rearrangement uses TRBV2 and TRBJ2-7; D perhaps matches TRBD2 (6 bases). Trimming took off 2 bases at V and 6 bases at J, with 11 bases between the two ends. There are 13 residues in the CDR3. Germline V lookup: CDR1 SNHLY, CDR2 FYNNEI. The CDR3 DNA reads TGTGCCAGCAGTGAACAGGGAGCGGGCGAGCAGTACTTC. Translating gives CASSEQGAGEQYF.

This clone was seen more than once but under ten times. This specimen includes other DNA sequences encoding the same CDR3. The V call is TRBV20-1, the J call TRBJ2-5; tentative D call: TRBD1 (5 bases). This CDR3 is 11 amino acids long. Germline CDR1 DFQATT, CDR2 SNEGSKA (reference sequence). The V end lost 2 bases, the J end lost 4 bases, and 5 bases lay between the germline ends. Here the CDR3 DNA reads TGCAGTGCTAGAAGGGGAGAGACCCAGTACTTC. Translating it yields CSARRGETQYF.

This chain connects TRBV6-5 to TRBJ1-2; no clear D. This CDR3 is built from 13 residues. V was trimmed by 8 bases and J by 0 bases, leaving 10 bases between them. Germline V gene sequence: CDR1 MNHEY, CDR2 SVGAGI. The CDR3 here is CASQRAANYGYTF. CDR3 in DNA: TGTGCCAGCCAGCGGGCGGCTAACTATGGCTACACCTTC.

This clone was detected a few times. The CDR3 is CASSSPIYRVLNEQFF. The CDR3 bases are TGTGCCAGCAGTTCCCCGATCTACAGGGTTTTGAATGAGCAGTTCTTC. V is TRBV28 and J is TRBJ2-1; D might be TRBD1 (6 bases). Trimming took 4 bases from V and 7 from J, leaving 20 bases between them. The length of the CDR3 is 16 residues. Germline CDR1 reads MDHEN; CDR2 reads SYDVKM.